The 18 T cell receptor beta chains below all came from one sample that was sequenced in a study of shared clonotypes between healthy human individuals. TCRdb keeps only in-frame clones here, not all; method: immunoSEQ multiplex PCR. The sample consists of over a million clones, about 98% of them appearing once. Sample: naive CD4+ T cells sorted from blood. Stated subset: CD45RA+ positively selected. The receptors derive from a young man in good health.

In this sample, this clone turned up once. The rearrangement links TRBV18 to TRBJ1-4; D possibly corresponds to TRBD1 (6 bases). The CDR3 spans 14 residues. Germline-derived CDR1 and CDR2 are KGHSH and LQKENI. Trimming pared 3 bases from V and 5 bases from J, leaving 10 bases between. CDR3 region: CASSPEGGNEKLFF. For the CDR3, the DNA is TGTGCCAGCTCACCTGAAGGGGGGAATGAAAAACTGTTTTTT. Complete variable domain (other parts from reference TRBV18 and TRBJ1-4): NAGVMQNPRHLVRRRGQEARLRCSPMKGHSHVYWYRQLPEEGLKFMVYLQKENIIDESGMPKERFSAEFPKEGPSILRIQQVVRGDSAAYFCASSPEGGNEKLFFGSGTQLSVL.

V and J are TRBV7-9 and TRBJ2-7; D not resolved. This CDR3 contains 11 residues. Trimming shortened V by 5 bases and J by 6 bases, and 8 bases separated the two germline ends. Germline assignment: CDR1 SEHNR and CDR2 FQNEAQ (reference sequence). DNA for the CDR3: TGTGCCAGCAGCCCTAACCTCGAGCAGTACTTC. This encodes CASSPNLEQYF.

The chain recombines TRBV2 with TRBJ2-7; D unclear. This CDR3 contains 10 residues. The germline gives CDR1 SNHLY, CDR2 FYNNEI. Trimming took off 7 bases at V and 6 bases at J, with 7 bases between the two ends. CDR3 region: CASKLREQYF. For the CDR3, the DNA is TGTGCCAGCAAGCTTCGCGAGCAGTACTTC.

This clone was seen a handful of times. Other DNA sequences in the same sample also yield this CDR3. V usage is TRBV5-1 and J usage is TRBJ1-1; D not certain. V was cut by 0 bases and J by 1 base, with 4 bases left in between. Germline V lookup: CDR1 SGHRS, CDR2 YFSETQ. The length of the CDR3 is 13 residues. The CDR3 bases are TGCGCCAGCAGCTTGGACCAGAACACTGAAGCTTTCTTT. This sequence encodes CASSLDQNTEAFF.

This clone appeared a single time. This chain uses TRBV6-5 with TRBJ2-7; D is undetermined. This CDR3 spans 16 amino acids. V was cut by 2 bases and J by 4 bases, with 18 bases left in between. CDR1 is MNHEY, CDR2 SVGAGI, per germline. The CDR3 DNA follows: TGTGCCAGCAGTTACACGCTTTCGGATAGGATGTACGAGCAGTACTTC. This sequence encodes CASSYTLSDRMYEQYF.

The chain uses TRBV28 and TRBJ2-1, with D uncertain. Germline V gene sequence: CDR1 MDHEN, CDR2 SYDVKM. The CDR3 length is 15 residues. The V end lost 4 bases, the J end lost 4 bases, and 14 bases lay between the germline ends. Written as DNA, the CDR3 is TGTGCCAGCAGTTCCAGCCCTCTAGATTACAATGAGCAGTTCTTC. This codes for CASSSSPLDYNEQFF. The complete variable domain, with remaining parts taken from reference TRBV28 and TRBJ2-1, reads DVKVTQSSRYLVKRTGEKVFLECVQDMDHENMFWYRQDPGLGLRLIYFSYDVKMKEKGDIPEGYSVSREKKERFSLILESASTNQTSMYLCASSSSPLDYNEQFFGPGTRLTVL.

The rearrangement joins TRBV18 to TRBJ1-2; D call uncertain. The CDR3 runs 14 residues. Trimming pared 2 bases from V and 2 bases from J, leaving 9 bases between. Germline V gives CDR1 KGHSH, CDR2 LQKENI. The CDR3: CASSPDVTNYGYTF. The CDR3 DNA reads TGTGCCAGCTCACCAGACGTAACGAACTATGGCTACACCTTC.

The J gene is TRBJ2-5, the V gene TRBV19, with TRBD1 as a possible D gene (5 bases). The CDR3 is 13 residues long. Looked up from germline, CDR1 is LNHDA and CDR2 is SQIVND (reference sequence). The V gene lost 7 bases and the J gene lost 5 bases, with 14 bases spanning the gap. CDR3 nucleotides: TGTGCCAGTACGCAGGGTAAATGGGAGACCCAGTACTTC. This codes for CASTQGKWETQYF.

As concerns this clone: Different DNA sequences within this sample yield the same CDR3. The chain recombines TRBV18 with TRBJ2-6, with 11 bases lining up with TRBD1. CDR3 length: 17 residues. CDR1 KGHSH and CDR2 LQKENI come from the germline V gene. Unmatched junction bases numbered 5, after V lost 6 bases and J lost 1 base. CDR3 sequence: CASSPGTGGSGANVLTF. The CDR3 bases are TGTGCCAGCTCTCCCGGGACAGGGGGGTCTGGGGCCAACGTCCTGACTTTC.

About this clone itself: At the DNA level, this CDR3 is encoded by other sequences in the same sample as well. The chain's CDR3 is CSAIQETQYF. As DNA, the CDR3 is TGCAGTGCTATTCAGGAGACCCAGTACTTC. The rearrangement uses TRBV20-1 and TRBJ2-5; D call uncertain. Germline loops: CDR1 DFQATT, CDR2 SNEGSKA (reference sequence). Trimming removed 4 bases from V and 5 bases from J, with 5 bases in between. The CDR3 has 10 amino acids.

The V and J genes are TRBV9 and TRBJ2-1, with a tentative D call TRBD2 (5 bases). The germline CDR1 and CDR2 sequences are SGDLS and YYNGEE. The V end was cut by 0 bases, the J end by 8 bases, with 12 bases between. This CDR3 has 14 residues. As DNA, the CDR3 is TGTGCCAGCAGCGTAGGAAGCGGCGGGTATGAGCAGTTCTTC. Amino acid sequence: CASSVGSGGYEQFF.

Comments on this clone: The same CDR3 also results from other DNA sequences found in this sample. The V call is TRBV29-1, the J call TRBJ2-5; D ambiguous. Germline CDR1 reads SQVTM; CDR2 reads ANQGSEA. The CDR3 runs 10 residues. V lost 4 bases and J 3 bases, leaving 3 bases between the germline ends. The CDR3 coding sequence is TGCAGCGTTGGTGAAGAGACCCAGTACTTC. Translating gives CSVGEETQYF.

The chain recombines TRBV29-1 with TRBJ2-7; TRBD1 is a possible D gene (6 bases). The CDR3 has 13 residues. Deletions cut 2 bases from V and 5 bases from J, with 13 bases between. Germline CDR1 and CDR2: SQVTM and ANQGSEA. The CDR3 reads CSVERQESDEQYF. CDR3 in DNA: TGCAGCGTTGAAAGACAGGAGTCCGACGAGCAGTACTTC.

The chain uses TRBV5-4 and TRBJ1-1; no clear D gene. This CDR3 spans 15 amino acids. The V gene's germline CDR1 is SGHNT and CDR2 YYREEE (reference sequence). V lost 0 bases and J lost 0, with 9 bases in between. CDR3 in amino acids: CASSLVPGMNTEAFF. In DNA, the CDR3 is TGTGCCAGCAGCTTGGTTCCGGGGATGAACACTGAAGCTTTCTTT.

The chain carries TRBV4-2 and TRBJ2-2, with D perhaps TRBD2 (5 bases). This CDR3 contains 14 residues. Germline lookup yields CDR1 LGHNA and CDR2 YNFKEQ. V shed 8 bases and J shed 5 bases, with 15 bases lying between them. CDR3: CASCAGFETGELFF. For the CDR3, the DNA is TGTGCCAGCTGCGCGGGTTTCGAAACCGGGGAGCTGTTTTTT.

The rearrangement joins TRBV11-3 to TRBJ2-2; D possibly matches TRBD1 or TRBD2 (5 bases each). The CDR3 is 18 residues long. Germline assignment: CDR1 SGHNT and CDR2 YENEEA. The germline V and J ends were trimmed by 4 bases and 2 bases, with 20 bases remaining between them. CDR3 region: CASSSWDLGQNNTGELFF. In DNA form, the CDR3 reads TGTGCCAGCAGCTCCTGGGACCTAGGCCAAAATAACACCGGGGAGCTGTTTTTT.

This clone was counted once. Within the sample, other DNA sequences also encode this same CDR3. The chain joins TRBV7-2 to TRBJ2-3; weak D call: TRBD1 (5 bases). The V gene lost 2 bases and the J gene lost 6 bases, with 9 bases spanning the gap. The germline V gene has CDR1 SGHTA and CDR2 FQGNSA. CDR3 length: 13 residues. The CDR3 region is CASSLRGADTQYF. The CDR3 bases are TGTGCCAGCAGCTTAAGGGGTGCGGATACGCAGTATTTT. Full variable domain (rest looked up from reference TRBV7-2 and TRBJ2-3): GAGVSQSPSNKVTEKGKDVELRCDPISGHTALYWYRQSLGQGLEFLIYFQGNSAPDKSGLPSDRFSAERTGGSVSTLTIQRTQQEDSAVYLCASSLRGADTQYFGPGTRLTVL.

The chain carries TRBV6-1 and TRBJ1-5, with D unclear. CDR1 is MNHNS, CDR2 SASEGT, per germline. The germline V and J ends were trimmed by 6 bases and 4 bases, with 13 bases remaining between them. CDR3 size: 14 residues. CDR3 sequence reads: CASSVTVKNQPQHF. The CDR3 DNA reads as TGTGCCAGCAGCGTCACCGTCAAGAATCAGCCCCAGCATTTT.